This T cell receptor (beta chain) was sequenced in a study of blood T cells in healthy people across ages. Study-level results: More naive CD4+ cells and higher diversity were found in long-lived than in aged donors. Age brought a roughly linear fall in TCR beta diversity measured per million T cells.

Extraction of total RNA produced a minimum of 5.5 micrograms from each sample. Together with a sample-barcoded 5' primer, a J-beta primer mix was included in a second PCR lasting about 7 to 11 cycles. Tags on each cDNA molecule came from a template-switch adaptor with 12 random nucleotides. TCRdb re-called the 5' RACE reads through MiXCR, storing one row per CDR3 protein. The sample lists hundreds of thousands of distinct CDR3 sequences; less than 80% were seen once. The count of this clonotype is one. As yet, its antigen is unknown. The sequence came from a man aged 30-40 years in good health. Sequenced input: blood.

The CDR3: CASGDREGYGYTF. CDR3 DNA: TGTGCCAGCGGTGACAGGGAAGGGTATGGCTACACCTTC. This chain uses TRBV28 with TRBJ1-2; 7 bases agree with TRBD1. The J segment lost 5 bases and the V segment lost 8 bases, leaving 8 bases of the junction unmatched. The CDR3 consists of 13 residues. Germline assignment: CDR1 MDHEN and CDR2 SYDVKM.